The sequence of this TCR beta chain was determined in a study of early T cells in non-severe SARS-CoV-2 infection. Study findings and constraints: In VDJdb matching, anti-spike CD8 responses were favored while private and CD4 specificities went missing.

Unique molecular identifiers were added to individual cDNA molecules. TCRdb reanalysed the 5' RACE reads using MiXCR and keeps one entry per CDR3 protein. Among some 30,000 distinct CDR3 sequences, around 4% were seen once, and the ten largest hold 5.9%. This clonotype was detected many times. Its specificity is not known. V shed 1 base and J 4 bases; nucleotides not matched to a gene: 8. This CDR3 is built from 17 residues. The germline gives CDR1 DFQATT, CDR2 SNEGSKA (reference sequence). Sequenced input: whole blood. The clonotype originates from an adult who was a healthcare worker with PCR-confirmed SARS-CoV-2 infection or an uninfected control (not recorded which). The chain links TRBV20-1 to TRBJ2-5; 14 bases align to TRBD2. The CDR3 DNA sequence: TGCAGTGCTAGAGGGACTAGCGGGAGGTCAGGTGGAGAGACCCAGTACTTC. It codes for CSARGTSGRSGGETQYF.